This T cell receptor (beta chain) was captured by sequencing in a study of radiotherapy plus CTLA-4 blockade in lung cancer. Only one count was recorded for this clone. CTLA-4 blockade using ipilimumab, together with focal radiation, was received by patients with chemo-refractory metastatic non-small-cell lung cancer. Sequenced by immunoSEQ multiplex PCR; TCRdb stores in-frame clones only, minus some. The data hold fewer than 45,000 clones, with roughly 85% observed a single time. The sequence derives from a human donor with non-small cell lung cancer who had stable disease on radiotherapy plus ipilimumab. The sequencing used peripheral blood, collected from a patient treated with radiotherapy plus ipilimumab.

The CDR3 nucleotides read TGCGCCAGCAGCCAAGCTCTTCCGGGGGCCGGGGAGCTGTTTTTT. Amino acids: CASSQALPGAGELFF. The chain joins TRBV4-3 to TRBJ2-2, with D possibly being TRBD2 (6 bases). Deletions cut 1 base from V and 6 bases from J, with 12 bases between. Germline lookup yields CDR1 LGHNA and CDR2 YSLEER. CDR3 length: 15 amino acids.